Listed below are T cell receptor beta chains from one sample, sequenced in a study of cytomegalovirus exposure and HLA in healthy donors. Only in-frame clones appear in the TCRdb table, and some are missing; sequencing was by immunoSEQ multiplex PCR. The table lists under 200,000 clones, about 90% of them singletons. Sequencing was carried out using PBMCs. These receptors were taken from a young woman in good health and CMV-seropositive. The CDR3 runs from the conserved cysteine through the conserved F or W. The D gene is left open where the match is weak. Not all rows give a size; the values are once, few, many and, for expanded clones, a class.

v_gene: TRBV4-3; j_gene: TRBJ2-3; d_gene: TRBD2; abundance: NA; len: 16; CDR3aa: CASSPVAGAFTDTQYF; CDR3nt: TGCGCCAGCAGCCCCGTAGCGGGGGCTTTCACAGATACGCAGTATTTT
v_gene: TRBV5-8; j_gene: TRBJ1-3; d_gene: NA; abundance: once; len: 16; CDR3aa: CASSFFFGGPGNTIYF; CDR3nt: TGTGCCAGCAGCTTTTTTTTCGGGGGGCCTGGAAACACCATATATTTT
v_gene: TRBV11-1; j_gene: TRBJ2-6; d_gene: NA; abundance: NA; len: 17; CDR3aa: CASSLNREISGANVLTF; CDR3nt: TGTGCCAGCAGCTTAAACAGGGAAATCTCTGGGGCCAACGTCCTGACTTTC
v_gene: TRBV28; j_gene: TRBJ2-2; d_gene: TRBD2; abundance: NA; len: 17; CDR3aa: CASSSAGREGHTGELFF; CDR3nt: TGTGCCAGCAGTTCCGCCGGGCGGGAGGGACACACCGGGGAGCTGTTTTTT
v_gene: TRBV9; j_gene: TRBJ2-7; d_gene: NA; abundance: NA; len: 15; CDR3aa: CASSPRTGWGDEQYF; CDR3nt: TGTGCCAGCAGCCCACGGACGGGCTGGGGGGACGAGCAGTACTTC
v_gene: TRBV19; j_gene: TRBJ2-3; d_gene: TRBD1; abundance: once; len: 18; CDR3aa: CASSPPFGQGRGTDTQYF; CDR3nt: TGTGCCAGTAGTCCTCCATTCGGACAGGGGCGAGGCACAGATACGCAGTATTTT
v_gene: TRBV7-2; j_gene: TRBJ2-3; d_gene: NA; abundance: NA; len: 15; CDR3aa: CASSSWRGRTDTQYF; CDR3nt: TGTGCCAGCAGCTCCTGGCGGGGGCGTACAGATACGCAGTATTTT
v_gene: TRBV11-2; j_gene: TRBJ2-7; d_gene: TRBD1; abundance: NA; len: 14; CDR3aa: CASSPGQGAYEQYF; CDR3nt: TGTGCCAGCAGCCCGGGACAGGGGGCTTACGAGCAGTACTTC
v_gene: TRBV6-5; j_gene: TRBJ2-2; d_gene: TRBD2; abundance: NA; len: 16; CDR3aa: CASSYSRGGLRGELFF; CDR3nt: TGTGCCAGCAGTTACTCGAGGGGAGGGTTGCGCGGGGAGCTGTTTTTT
v_gene: TRBV28; j_gene: TRBJ2-5; d_gene: TRBD2; abundance: once; len: 17; CDR3aa: CASSSSESGGIQETQYF; CDR3nt: TGTGCCAGCAGTTCTTCCGAGAGCGGGGGGATCCAAGAGACCCAGTACTTC
v_gene: TRBV5-1; j_gene: TRBJ1-4; d_gene: NA; abundance: NA; len: 16; CDR3aa: CASSRTAGKGNEKLFF; CDR3nt: TGCGCCAGCAGCCGTACCGCGGGGAAGGGCAATGAAAAACTGTTTTTT
v_gene: TRBV7-3; j_gene: TRBJ2-6; d_gene: TRBD2; abundance: NA; len: 18; CDR3aa: CASSLNLAGASGANVLTF; CDR3nt: TGTGCCAGCAGCTTAAACCTAGCGGGAGCGTCGGGGGCCAACGTCCTGACTTTC
v_gene: TRBV6-1; j_gene: TRBJ2-7; d_gene: TRBD2; abundance: NA; len: 14; CDR3aa: CASSAGTSLREQYF; CDR3nt: TGTGCCAGCAGTGCCGGGACTAGCCTCCGCGAGCAGTACTTC
v_gene: TRBV28; j_gene: TRBJ1-4; d_gene: NA; abundance: NA; len: 13; CDR3aa: CASSPPPSEKLFF; CDR3nt: TGTGCCAGCAGTCCCCCCCCGTCGGAAAAACTGTTTTTT
v_gene: TRBV28; j_gene: TRBJ2-7; d_gene: TRBD1; abundance: NA; len: 13; CDR3aa: CASRRQGLGEQYF; CDR3nt: TGTGCCAGCAGGAGACAGGGGTTGGGCGAGCAGTACTTC
v_gene: TRBV11-2; j_gene: TRBJ2-2; d_gene: NA; abundance: NA; len: 16; CDR3aa: CASSWGGRARTGELFF; CDR3nt: TGTGCCAGCAGCTGGGGGGGCAGGGCGAGGACCGGGGAGCTGTTTTTT
v_gene: TRBV4-2; j_gene: TRBJ2-3; d_gene: NA; abundance: NA; len: 14; CDR3aa: CASSQDRLADTQYF; CDR3nt: TGTGCCAGCAGCCAAGATCGGCTAGCCGATACGCAGTATTTT
v_gene: TRBV4-3; j_gene: TRBJ2-2; d_gene: NA; abundance: NA; len: 16; CDR3aa: CASSQAAAGLTGELFF; CDR3nt: TGCGCCAGCAGCCAAGCTGCCGCGGGGCTGACCGGGGAGCTGTTTTTT
v_gene: TRBV5-1; j_gene: TRBJ1-2; d_gene: NA; abundance: NA; len: 13; CDR3aa: CASSLSANYGYTF; CDR3nt: TGCGCCAGCAGCTTGTCGGCTAACTATGGCTACACCTTC
v_gene: TRBV7-6; j_gene: TRBJ1-6; d_gene: NA; abundance: NA; len: 14; CDR3aa: CASSLGTEGVPLHF; CDR3nt: TGTGCCAGCAGCTTAGGGACAGAAGGCGTACCCCTCCACTTT
v_gene: TRBV20-1; j_gene: TRBJ2-7; d_gene: TRBD1; abundance: NA; len: 11; CDR3aa: CSARDRREQYF; CDR3nt: TGCAGTGCTAGGGACAGGCGCGAGCAGTACTTC
v_gene: TRBV29-1; j_gene: TRBJ2-2; d_gene: TRBD1; abundance: NA; len: 18; CDR3aa: CSVDEGQGDVGGTGELFF; CDR3nt: TGCAGCGTTGACGAGGGACAGGGGGATGTTGGAGGCACCGGGGAGCTGTTTTTT
v_gene: TRBV5-8; j_gene: TRBJ1-5; d_gene: NA; abundance: NA; len: 12; CDR3aa: CASSPVYEPQHF; CDR3nt: TGTGCCAGCAGCCCGGTTTATGAGCCCCAGCATTTT
v_gene: TRBV29-1; j_gene: TRBJ2-7; d_gene: TRBD2; abundance: NA; len: 14; CDR3aa: CSVEAGLAGGEQYF; CDR3nt: TGCAGCGTTGAAGCTGGGCTAGCGGGAGGTGAGCAGTACTTC
v_gene: TRBV6-5; j_gene: TRBJ2-7; d_gene: NA; abundance: once; len: 13; CDR3aa: CASRRTTDSEQYF; CDR3nt: TGTGCCAGCAGACGGACGACCGACAGTGAGCAGTACTTC
v_gene: TRBV19; j_gene: TRBJ2-3; d_gene: NA; abundance: NA; len: 14; CDR3aa: CASSPRLFTDTQYF; CDR3nt: TGTGCCAGTTCTCCCAGACTGTTCACAGATACGCAGTATTTT
v_gene: TRBV9; j_gene: TRBJ2-2; d_gene: TRBD1; abundance: NA; len: 15; CDR3aa: CASSIGTGPTGELFF; CDR3nt: TGTGCCAGCAGCATAGGGACAGGTCCCACCGGGGAGCTGTTTTTT
v_gene: TRBV7-2; j_gene: TRBJ1-2; d_gene: TRBD1; abundance: NA; len: 13; CDR3aa: CASSPRGLDGYTF; CDR3nt: TGTGCCAGCAGCCCCAGGGGGCTTGATGGCTACACCTTC
v_gene: TRBV5-1; j_gene: TRBJ2-5; d_gene: TRBD1; abundance: NA; len: 14; CDR3aa: CASSSGTGQETQYF; CDR3nt: TGCGCCAGCAGCTCCGGGACAGGGCAAGAGACCCAGTACTTC
v_gene: TRBV28; j_gene: TRBJ2-1; d_gene: TRBD2; abundance: NA; len: 17; CDR3aa: CASSRPSGRGSYNEQFF; CDR3nt: TGTGCCAGCAGTCGTCCTAGCGGGAGGGGGTCCTACAATGAGCAGTTCTTC
v_gene: TRBV7-6; j_gene: TRBJ2-7; d_gene: NA; abundance: NA; len: 15; CDR3aa: CASSPRLGGPLEQYF; CDR3nt: TGTGCCAGCAGCCCCCGCCTGGGGGGACCCCTCGAGCAGTACTTC
v_gene: TRBV9; j_gene: TRBJ2-5; d_gene: NA; abundance: NA; len: 13; CDR3aa: CASSVQGWETQYF; CDR3nt: TGTGCCAGCAGCGTTCAGGGGTGGGAGACCCAGTACTTC
v_gene: TRBV5-4; j_gene: TRBJ1-1; d_gene: NA; abundance: NA; len: 14; CDR3aa: CASSLVGSGTEAFF; CDR3nt: TGTGCCAGCAGCTTGGTTGGTTCCGGCACTGAAGCTTTCTTT
v_gene: TRBV19; j_gene: TRBJ1-1; d_gene: NA; abundance: NA; len: 13; CDR3aa: CASSITGNTEAFF; CDR3nt: TGTGCCAGTAGTATCACCGGGAACACTGAAGCTTTCTTT
v_gene: TRBV11-2; j_gene: TRBJ2-1; d_gene: TRBD2; abundance: NA; len: 15; CDR3aa: CASSFSGSSYNEQFF; CDR3nt: TGTGCCAGCAGCTTTAGCGGGAGCTCCTACAATGAGCAGTTCTTC
v_gene: TRBV4-2; j_gene: TRBJ2-7; d_gene: NA; abundance: NA; len: 17; CDR3aa: CASSQERGGGRTYEQYF; CDR3nt: TGTGCCAGCAGCCAAGAGAGAGGGGGGGGCCGGACCTACGAGCAGTACTTC
v_gene: TRBV6-4; j_gene: TRBJ2-1; d_gene: NA; abundance: NA; len: 15; CDR3aa: CASSDSIFGKDEQFF; CDR3nt: TGTGCCAGCAGTGACTCAATTTTCGGGAAGGATGAGCAGTTCTTC
v_gene: TRBV15; j_gene: TRBJ2-1; d_gene: NA; abundance: NA; len: 14; CDR3aa: CATSRSASDNEQFF; CDR3nt: TGTGCCACCAGCAGAAGTGCAAGCGACAATGAGCAGTTCTTC
v_gene: TRBV2; j_gene: TRBJ2-5; d_gene: TRBD2; abundance: few; len: 17; CDR3aa: CASSEGTSGTLQETQYF; CDR3nt: TGTGCCAGCAGTGAAGGGACTAGCGGGACACTCCAAGAGACCCAGTACTTC
v_gene: TRBV7-9; j_gene: TRBJ2-1; d_gene: TRBD2; abundance: NA; len: 15; CDR3aa: CASSSSGSAFYEQFF; CDR3nt: TGTGCCAGCAGCTCTAGCGGGAGTGCGTTTTATGAGCAGTTCTTC
v_gene: TRBV5-1; j_gene: TRBJ1-6; d_gene: NA; abundance: NA; len: 17; CDR3aa: CASSLDRGSSYNSPLHF; CDR3nt: TGCGCCAGCAGCTTGGATCGGGGGAGCTCCTATAATTCACCCCTCCACTTT
v_gene: TRBV2; j_gene: TRBJ2-7; d_gene: NA; abundance: NA; len: 14; CDR3aa: CASSEAVGDYEQYF; CDR3nt: TGTGCCAGCAGTGAAGCGGTCGGGGACTACGAGCAGTACTTC
v_gene: TRBV4-1; j_gene: TRBJ2-7; d_gene: TRBD1; abundance: NA; len: 14; CDR3aa: CASSHPQGVGEQYF; CDR3nt: TGCGCCAGCAGCCACCCGCAGGGGGTCGGTGAGCAGTACTTC
v_gene: TRBV5-4; j_gene: TRBJ2-5; d_gene: TRBD1; abundance: NA; len: 14; CDR3aa: CASSLGTDQETQYF; CDR3nt: TGTGCCAGCAGCTTAGGGACAGATCAAGAGACCCAGTACTTC
v_gene: TRBV5-7; j_gene: TRBJ1-2; d_gene: TRBD1; abundance: NA; len: 15; CDR3aa: CASSLGGTGVYGYTF; CDR3nt: TGTGCCAGCAGCTTGGGGGGGACAGGGGTTTATGGCTACACCTTC
v_gene: TRBV4-1; j_gene: TRBJ2-1; d_gene: NA; abundance: NA; len: 14; CDR3aa: CASSLGQEGNEQFF; CDR3nt: TGCGCCAGCAGCCTTGGACAGGAGGGCAATGAGCAGTTCTTC
v_gene: TRBV7-7; j_gene: TRBJ2-5; d_gene: NA; abundance: NA; len: 12; CDR3aa: CASSPSQETQYF; CDR3nt: TGTGCCAGCAGCCCGTCCCAAGAGACCCAGTACTTC
v_gene: TRBV7-2; j_gene: TRBJ2-5; d_gene: TRBD2; abundance: once; len: 16; CDR3aa: CASSLDVAGGGETQYF; CDR3nt: TGTGCCAGCAGCTTAGACGTAGCGGGAGGGGGAGAGACCCAGTACTTC